This T cell receptor (beta chain) emerged from a study of T cell repertoires in cytomegalovirus infection. Trimming pared 4 bases from V and 1 base from J, leaving 11 bases between. This CDR3 region has 14 residues. In germline, CDR1 is LNHDA, CDR2 SQIVND (reference sequence). Using its own MiXCR run on the reads, TCRdb lists one record per CDR3 protein. The sample has 200,000 to 300,000 distinct CDR3 sequences; less than 9.5% are singletons. This TCR came from a human donor in good health (CMV status not recorded). Some clones in this sample may be carry-over from other donors' samples. The chain combines TRBV19 with TRBJ2-7; TRBD1 or TRBD2 may be the D gene (5 bases each). The sample was PBMCs. CDR3 protein: CASSTGTDSYEQYF. The CDR3 nucleotides are TGTGCCAGTAGTACCGGGACGGATTCCTACGAGCAGTACTTC.